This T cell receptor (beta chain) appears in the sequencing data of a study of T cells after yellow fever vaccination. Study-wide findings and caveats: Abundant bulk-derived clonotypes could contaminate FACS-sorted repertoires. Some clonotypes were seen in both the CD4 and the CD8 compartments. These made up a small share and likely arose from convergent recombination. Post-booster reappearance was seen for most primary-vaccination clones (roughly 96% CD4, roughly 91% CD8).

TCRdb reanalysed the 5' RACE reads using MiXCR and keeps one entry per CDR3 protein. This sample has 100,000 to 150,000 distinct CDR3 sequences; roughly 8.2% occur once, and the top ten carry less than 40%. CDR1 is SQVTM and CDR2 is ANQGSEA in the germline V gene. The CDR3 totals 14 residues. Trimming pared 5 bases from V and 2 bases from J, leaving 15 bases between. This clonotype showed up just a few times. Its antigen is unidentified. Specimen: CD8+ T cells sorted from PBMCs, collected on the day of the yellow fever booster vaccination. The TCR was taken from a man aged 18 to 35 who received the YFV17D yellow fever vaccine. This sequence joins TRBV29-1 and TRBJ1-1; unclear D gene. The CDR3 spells CSVWQANRNTEAFF. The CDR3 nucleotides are TGCAGCGTTTGGCAGGCCAACCGAAACACTGAAGCTTTCTTT.